A single sample gave rise to the 17 T cell receptor beta chains below, sequenced in a study of siplizumab effects on memory and regulatory T cells. Data came from immunoSEQ multiplex PCR; TCRdb stores just in-frame clones and leaves some out. The sample shows 85,000 to 130,000 clones, 90% to 95% of them seen only once. The source material was Tregs sorted from blood. The receptor source for this set is a human donor in good health.

CDR3 loop: CASSRPRDTQYF. The CDR3 DNA is TGTGCCAGCAGCCGCCCCCGAGATACGCAGTATTTT. The chain is built from TRBV21-1 and TRBJ2-3. TRBV21-1 counts as a pseudogene. The CDR3 runs 12 residues.

The chain combines TRBV15 with TRBJ2-3; tentative D call: TRBD1 (6 bases). The CDR3 extends over 15 amino acids. With 4 bases removed from V and 3 bases from J, the gap between germline ends came to 14 bases. From germline, CDR1 is LNHNV and CDR2 YYDKDF (reference sequence). CDR3 sequence reads: CATSINRVSTDTQYF. The CDR3 nucleotides read TGTGCCACCAGCATAAACAGGGTCTCGACAGATACGCAGTATTTT. Complete variable domain (other parts from reference TRBV15 and TRBJ2-3): DAMVIQNPRYQVTQFGKPVTLSCSQTLNHNVMYWYQQKSSQAPKLLFHYYDKDFNNEADTPDNFQSRRPNTSFCFLDIRSPGLGDTAMYLCATSINRVSTDTQYFGPGTRLTVL.

There are a few counts of this clone. The chain recombines TRBV7-9 with TRBJ2-3; 12 bases match TRBD2. Per the germline V gene, CDR1 is SEHNR and CDR2 is FQNEAQ (reference sequence). Unmatched junction bases numbered 5, after V lost 2 bases and J lost 8 bases. The CDR3 has 15 amino acids. CDR3: CASSLLAGGRATQYF. The CDR3 DNA reads as TGTGCCAGCAGCTTACTAGCGGGAGGGCGAGCTACGCAGTATTTT.

This clone was observed a handful of times. The chain is built from TRBV7-8 and TRBJ2-3; 7 bases map to TRBD2. The germline V gene encodes CDR1 SGHVS and CDR2 FQNEAQ. This CDR3 has 14 residues. The V and J ends lost 1 base and 8 bases, in that order; junction bases with no gene match: 6. The CDR3, as DNA: TGTGCCAGCAGCTTAGGCGAGCGGGATGGTACGCAGTATTTT. Translated, it gives CASSLGERDGTQYF. The whole variable domain, filled in from reference TRBV7-8 and TRBJ2-3, reads GAGVSQSPRYKVAKRGQDVALRCDPISGHVSLFWYQQALGQGPEFLTYFQNEAQLDKSGLPSDRFFAERPEGSVSTLKIQRTQQEDSAVYLCASSLGERDGTQYFGPGTRLTVL.

V gene TRBV7-9 combines with J gene TRBJ2-5, with 7 bases aligning to TRBD2. The length of the CDR3 is 14 residues. CDR1 and CDR2 from the germline V gene are SEHNR and FQNEAQ (reference sequence). After removal of 5 bases from V and 5 bases from J, the junction contained 8 bases not matched to a gene. This chain's CDR3 is CASSKVGAGETQYF. The CDR3 DNA follows: TGTGCCAGCAGCAAAGTGGGAGCGGGGGAGACCCAGTACTTC.

The chain's CDR3 is CASSFLGPRGNTEAFF. The CDR3 bases are TGTGCCAGCAGCTTTCTCGGACCGAGGGGGAACACTGAAGCTTTCTTT. The chain links TRBV5-8 to TRBJ1-1, with D possibly matching TRBD1 (5 bases). Per germline, CDR1 SGHTS and CDR2 YDEGEE. The length of the CDR3 is 16 residues. Trimming stripped 2 bases from V and 1 base from J, with 15 bases between.

The rearrangement uses TRBV7-8 and TRBJ2-5; no definite D call. V lost 5 bases, J lost 1 base, and 11 bases lay in between. The CDR3 contains 14 residues. Germline CDR1 is SGHVS and CDR2 is FQNEAQ. Written as DNA, the CDR3 is TGTGCCAGCAGCCCGGACCGATTCCAAGAGACCCAGTACTTC. Residues: CASSPDRFQETQYF.

This chain links TRBV6-5 with TRBJ2-1, with D maybe TRBD2 (5 bases). CDR3 length: 11 residues. CDR1 is MNHEY, CDR2 SVGAGI, per germline. Trimming left V 2 bases short and J 11 bases short, with 7 bases between. CDR3 bases: TGTGCCAGCAGTTACCTAGCCCAGCAGTTCTTC. Translation: CASSYLAQQFF.

The chain is built from TRBV19 and TRBJ2-7; D perhaps matches TRBD1 (6 bases). CDR3 length equals 17 residues. The V gene's germline CDR1 is LNHDA and CDR2 SQIVND (reference sequence). The V end was cut by 4 bases, the J end by 0 bases, with 19 bases between. The CDR3 spells CASSKLQGVGSSYEQYF. The CDR3 bases are TGTGCCAGTAGTAAGTTACAGGGAGTTGGGAGCTCCTACGAGCAGTACTTC.

This clone was counted a few times. This chain links TRBV29-1 with TRBJ1-1, with a weak D call TRBD1 (6 bases). The CDR3 covers 14 residues. Per the germline V gene, CDR1 is SQVTM and CDR2 is ANQGSEA. Deletions cut 5 bases from V and 0 bases from J, with 13 bases between. CDR3 residues: CSVKGQNMNTEAFF. DNA for the CDR3: TGCAGCGTTAAAGGACAGAACATGAACACTGAAGCTTTCTTT.

The chain combines TRBV7-3 with TRBJ2-3, with 10 nucleotides matching TRBD2. In germline, CDR1 is SGHTA, CDR2 FQGTGA. The trim removed 1 base at V and 9 bases at J, leaving 10 bases unmatched. The length of the CDR3 is 16 residues. This CDR3 is CASSLIPLAGGGTQYF. CDR3 DNA sequence: TGTGCCAGCAGCTTAATCCCTTTAGCGGGAGGAGGAACGCAGTATTTT.

The chain employs TRBV27 and TRBJ1-4; no clear D. Trimming stripped 6 bases from V and 5 bases from J, with 16 bases between. The germline V gene encodes CDR1 MNHEY and CDR2 SMNVEV (reference sequence). CDR3 size: 15 residues. This chain's CDR3 is CASSPWDPRNEKLFF. The CDR3 DNA is TGTGCCAGCAGCCCGTGGGATCCGAGAAATGAAAAACTGTTTTTT.

The chain recombines TRBV11-3 with TRBJ2-3; no clear D. Trimming removed 2 bases at V and 6 bases at J, with 6 bases between. This CDR3 is built from 12 residues. In germline, CDR1 is SGHNT, CDR2 YENEEA. CDR3: CASSLFADTQYF. The CDR3 DNA is TGTGCCAGCAGCTTATTCGCGGATACGCAGTATTTT.

J is TRBJ1-2 and V is TRBV2; 7 bases are a match to TRBD1. V gave up 4 bases and J gave up 3 bases; unmatched junction bases: 5. Germline V gene sequence: CDR1 SNHLY, CDR2 FYNNEI. This CDR3 is 14 amino acids long. The CDR3 coding sequence is TGTGCCAGCAGTGCCGACAGGGTCCACTATGGCTACACCTTC. Translated: CASSADRVHYGYTF.

V usage is TRBV27 and J usage is TRBJ2-6; D remains unclear. The germline V gene has CDR1 MNHEY and CDR2 SMNVEV (reference sequence). The V end lost 11 bases, the J end lost 4 bases, and 15 bases lay between the germline ends. This CDR3 is built from 14 residues. The CDR3 sequence: CAAMGLVGANVLTF. The DNA for the CDR3 is TGTGCCGCGATGGGGTTGGTGGGGGCCAACGTCCTGACTTTC.

This chain joins TRBV7-2 and TRBJ2-5; D remains ambiguous. V dropped 5 bases and J dropped 3 bases, with 4 bases sitting between them. CDR1 and CDR2 (germline): SGHTA, FQGNSA. This CDR3 spans 11 amino acids. Here the CDR3 DNA reads TGTGCCAGCAGCCTAAAAGAGACCCAGTACTTC. It specifies CASSLKETQYF.

The chain combines TRBV5-1 with TRBJ2-3; possibly TRBD2 for D (5 bases). The CDR3 is 17 residues long. CDR1 and CDR2 (germline): SGHRS, YFSETQ. V was cut by 0 bases and J by 2 bases, with 16 bases left in between. Here the CDR3 DNA reads TGCGCCAGCAGCTTGGCCTCGGGTCCGGGGATCACAGATACGCAGTATTTT. The encoded protein is CASSLASGPGITDTQYF.